A single sample gave rise to the 26 T cell receptor beta chains below, sequenced in a study of T cell repertoires in cytomegalovirus infection. Antigen specificity for these receptors is unknown. TCRdb reprocessed the reads with MiXCR, giving one entry per CDR3 protein. The table has 650,000 to 850,000 distinct CDR3 sequences, 25% to 35% seen once; the top ten hold about an eighth. This sample comprised cultured CD8+ T cells from PBMCs, obtained from culture after CMV antigen stimulation. All receptors derive from a human donor in good health (CMV status not recorded). Some clones in this sample may be carry-over from other donors' samples.

V usage is TRBV9 and J usage is TRBJ1-2; maybe TRBD1 (6 bases). V was cut by 0 bases and J by 3 bases, with 15 bases left in between. CDR1 is SGDLS and CDR2 is YYNGEE in the germline V gene. The CDR3 extends over 16 amino acids. The CDR3 loop is CASSVAERQADYGYTF. CDR3 coding DNA: TGTGCCAGCAGCGTAGCTGAGAGACAGGCAGACTATGGCTACACCTTC.

This clonotype was counted between two and nine times. The gene calls are TRBV6-2 or TRBV6-3 and TRBJ1-5, with a tentative D call TRBD1 (5 bases). V was clipped by 0 bases and J by 4 bases, with 13 bases between them. CDR1 and CDR2 (germline): MNHEY, SVGEGT. The CDR3 contains 16 residues. DNA for the CDR3: TGTGCCAGCAGTTACTCGAGGACCGGGGGAAATCAGCCCCAGCATTTT. This gives the protein CASSYSRTGGNQPQHF.

The CDR3 here is CASGTGSSTDTQYF. The DNA for the CDR3 is TGTGCCAGTGGGACAGGGTCTAGCACAGATACGCAGTATTTT. The V and J genes are TRBV27 and TRBJ2-3, with 9 bases that match TRBD1. Germline V gene data show CDR1 as MNHEY and CDR2 as SMNVEV (reference sequence). This CDR3 comprises 14 residues. V shed 9 bases and J 0 bases; nucleotides not matched to a gene: 4.

The rearrangement uses TRBV7-3 and TRBJ1-1; 7 bases are a match to TRBD1. The germline V gene has CDR1 SGHTA and CDR2 FQGTGA. CDR3 length: 17 amino acids. V was clipped by 4 bases and J by 1 base; unmatched bases: 12. This chain's CDR3 is CASSSVLRAGGNTEAFF. The DNA of the CDR3 is TGTGCCAGCAGCTCCGTATTGAGGGCAGGGGGGAACACTGAAGCTTTCTTT. The complete variable domain, with remaining parts taken from reference TRBV7-3 and TRBJ1-1, reads GAGVSQTPSNKVTEKGKYVELRCDPISGHTALYWYRQSLGQGPEFLIYFQGTGAADDSGLPNDRFFAVRPEGSVSTLKIQRTERGDSAVYLCASSSVLRAGGNTEAFFGQGTRLTVV.

This clonotype was observed once. One end of the junction does not line up with germline, which may come from a read error. The chain employs TRBV11-2 and TRBJ2-7; TRBD1 or TRBD2 may be the D gene (5 bases each). Germline lookup yields CDR1 SGHAT and CDR2 FQNNGV. This CDR3 is 11 amino acids long. CDR3 nucleotide sequence: TGTGCCAGCAGCTTAGGTCCTAAGGGGACCTTC. Translation: CASSLGPKGTF.

This clonotype was recorded a few times. The chain combines TRBV6-1 with TRBJ2-7, with 9 nucleotides matching TRBD1. V lost 5 bases, J lost 3 bases, and 11 bases stayed unmatched. CDR1 is MNHNS, CDR2 SASEGT, per germline. This CDR3 comprises 16 residues. CDR3 coding DNA: TGTGCCAGCAGTCCCCCCGGGACAGGGCCGTACTACGAGCAGTACGTC. This translates into CASSPPGTGPYYEQYV.

The sample holds many counts of this clonotype. The rearrangement uses TRBV7-6 and TRBJ1-1, with TRBD1 as a possible D gene (5 bases). Germline V CDR1 and CDR2: SGHVS, FNYEAQ. V gave up 1 base and J gave up 5 bases, with 26 bases separating them. CDR3 length: 19 amino acids. CDR3 in amino acids: CASSLVEVSRGAVGTEAFF. The CDR3 bases are TGTGCCAGCAGCTTAGTTGAGGTGTCGAGGGGCGCGGTTGGAACTGAAGCTTTCTTT.

V is TRBV6-5 and J is TRBJ1-2; no firm D call. The germline V gene encodes CDR1 MNHEY and CDR2 SVGAGI. CDR3 length equals 14 residues. Trimming removed 6 bases from V and 3 bases from J, with 14 bases in between. The CDR3 sequence is CASSTSRTDYGYTF. Written as DNA, the CDR3 is TGTGCCAGCAGCACAAGCCGGACGGACTATGGCTACACCTTC.

The rearrangement links TRBV4-3 to TRBJ1-5; D unresolved. This CDR3 region has 15 residues. Trimming removed 0 bases from V and 5 bases from J, with 11 bases in between. Germline V gene lookup returns CDR1 LGHNA and CDR2 YSLEER. This CDR3 reads CASSQDLQSYQPQHF. The DNA for the CDR3 is TGCGCCAGCAGCCAAGATCTGCAGTCGTATCAGCCCCAGCATTTT.

The table lists this clonotype with many counts. V gene TRBV7-4 combines with J gene TRBJ1-2, with 9 bases identical to TRBD1. Losses at the gene ends were 6 bases for V and 8 bases for J; bases not matched to a gene: 13. The CDR3 covers 15 residues. Germline CDR1 is SGHVT and CDR2 is SQSDAQ. The CDR3 reads CASRPRMTGGKGYTF. The CDR3 region has the DNA TGTGCCAGCAGACCAAGAATGACAGGGGGTAAAGGCTACACCTTC.

In this sample, this clonotype turned up a few times. This chain joins TRBV10-3 and TRBJ2-1; D perhaps matches TRBD1 (6 bases). This CDR3 comprises 14 residues. V lost 2 bases, J lost 5 bases, and 10 bases lay in between. CDR1 and CDR2 from the germline V gene are ENHRY and SYGVKD. The CDR3 bases are TGTGCCATCAGTGAGAAAGGGGGTAACAATGAGCAGTTCTTC. It codes for CAISEKGGNNEQFF.

This chain joins TRBV27 and TRBJ2-3, with D possibly matching TRBD2 (5 bases). V lost 11 bases and J lost 2, with 11 bases in between. The CDR3 covers 12 residues. Germline V gene data show CDR1 as MNHEY and CDR2 as SMNVEV (reference sequence). The CDR3 loop reads CAAGGITDTQYF. The CDR3 DNA sequence: TGTGCCGCGGGTGGGATCACAGATACGCAGTATTTT.

V and J are TRBV10-3 and TRBJ2-3, with D tentatively TRBD1 (5 bases). Germline CDR1 reads ENHRY; CDR2 reads SYGVKD. The CDR3 has 17 amino acids. The ends were cut back, 0 bases at V and 0 bases at J, with 13 bases in the middle. The CDR3 coding sequence is TGTGCCATCAGTGAGTCGGGGCTGGCGACTAGCACAGATACGCAGTATTTT. Protein product: CAISESGLATSTDTQYF.

The chain uses TRBV7-9 and TRBJ2-1, with 7 nucleotides matching TRBD2. The junction had 4 bases not matched to a gene; V was cut back by 4 bases and J by 10 bases. The CDR3 contains 12 residues. From germline, CDR1 is SEHNR and CDR2 FQNEAQ (reference sequence). The CDR3: CASSSKRGEQFF. CDR3 bases: TGTGCCAGCAGCTCCAAGCGGGGAGAGCAGTTCTTC. Complete variable domain (other parts from reference TRBV7-9 and TRBJ2-1): DTGVSQNPRHKITKRGQNVTFRCDPISEHNRLYWYRQTLGQGPEFLTYFQNEAQLEKSRLLSDRFSAERPKGSFSTLEIQRTEQGDSAMYLCASSSKRGEQFFGPGTRLTVL.

The chain uses TRBV6-1 and TRBJ2-7; 8 nucleotides agree with TRBD2. This CDR3 comprises 14 residues. The ends lost 6 bases at V and 2 bases at J; junction bases unmatched: 6. Per germline, CDR1 MNHNS and CDR2 SASEGT. The CDR3 coding sequence is TGTGCCAGCAGCCACCCCGGGGGGGCCTACGAGCAGTACGTC. The encoded protein is CASSHPGGAYEQYV.

J is TRBJ1-1 and V is TRBV6-1; tentative D call: TRBD1 (5 bases). The germline V gene encodes CDR1 MNHNS and CDR2 SASEGT. The CDR3 covers 16 residues. V was clipped by 0 bases and J by 4 bases, with 15 bases between them. The CDR3 DNA reads TGTGCCAGCAGTGAAGCGCTTCGGACACTTGGCACTGAAGCTTTCTTT. The encoded protein is CASSEALRTLGTEAFF.

This clonotype showed up many times. The chain joins TRBV7-8 to TRBJ2-7; 10 positions match TRBD1. This CDR3 has 16 amino acids. Losses at the gene ends were 5 bases for V and 5 bases for J; bases not matched to a gene: 12. Germline lookup yields CDR1 SGHVS and CDR2 FQNEAQ. CDR3 nucleotides: TGTGCCAGCAGCCACCAGGGGACAGGGGTATCTCACGAGCAGTACTTC. This gives the protein CASSHQGTGVSHEQYF.

This chain uses TRBV27 with TRBJ2-7; D uncertain. This CDR3 contains 13 residues. The ends were cut back, 3 bases at V and 6 bases at J, with 12 bases in the middle. Germline lookup yields CDR1 MNHEY and CDR2 SMNVEV (reference sequence). The CDR3 nucleotides read TGTGCCAGCAGTTTCGACCCGGCCGGCGAGCAGTACGTC. Its protein is CASSFDPAGEQYV.

V usage is TRBV28 and J usage is TRBJ1-5; 7 nucleotides line up with TRBD1. V trimming: 6 bases; J trimming: 2 bases; junction bases outside the gene matches: 13. Germline V gives CDR1 MDHEN, CDR2 SYDVKM. The CDR3 contains 17 residues. CDR3 DNA sequence: TGTGCCAGCAGGCTCCTCAGGGGGGCTTTGGGCAATCAGCCCCAGCATTTT. Its translation is CASRLLRGALGNQPQHF.

This clonotype has a handful of counts. The chain links TRBV19 to TRBJ2-1; the match to TRBD2 covers 8 bases. The germline V gene encodes CDR1 LNHDA and CDR2 SQIVND (reference sequence). This CDR3 region has 15 residues. The ends lost 1 base at V and 4 bases at J; junction bases unmatched: 3. This CDR3 is CASSIGGGQYNEQFF. CDR3 coding DNA: TGTGCCAGTAGTATAGGCGGGGGGCAGTACAATGAGCAGTTCTTC.

There are many counts of this clonotype. The J gene is TRBJ2-1, the V gene TRBV7-6; possibly TRBD2 for D (7 bases). This CDR3 spans 12 amino acids. CDR1 and CDR2 (germline): SGHVS, FNYEAQ. Trimming took off 5 bases at V and 6 bases at J, with 8 bases between the two ends. The CDR3 region is CASSAGANEQFF. CDR3 sequence (DNA): TGTGCCAGCAGCGCGGGGGCCAATGAGCAGTTCTTC.

This clonotype has ten or more counts. In DNA, the CDR3 is TGTGCCAGCAGCCATTCTGGCCCGGGACAGGGATTGAATTCTGGAAACACCATATATTTT. Amino acid sequence: CASSHSGPGQGLNSGNTIYF. This chain uses TRBV12-3 or TRBV12-4 with TRBJ1-3, with 9 bases that match TRBD1. V was clipped by 6 bases and J by 1 base; unmatched bases: 19. The CDR3 runs to 20 residues.

This clonotype was detected a few times. J is TRBJ1-1 and V is TRBV6-1; D is uncertain. CDR1 and CDR2 (germline): MNHNS, SASEGT. This CDR3 spans 13 amino acids. V was trimmed by 0 bases and J by 3 bases, leaving 5 bases between them. CDR3: CASSEAGHTEAFF. For the CDR3, the DNA is TGTGCCAGCAGTGAAGCGGGCCACACTGAAGCTTTCTTT.

This clonotype appeared a few times. The CDR3 loop reads CASKPGGYEQYF. The CDR3 DNA reads TGTGCCAGCAAACCGGGGGGCTACGAGCAGTACTTC. The V and J genes are TRBV7-2 and TRBJ2-7, with 7 positions matching TRBD2. In germline, CDR1 is SGHTA, CDR2 FQGNSA. The CDR3 extends over 12 amino acids. V trimming: 7 bases; J trimming: 3 bases; junction bases outside the gene matches: 3. Drawing the rest from reference TRBV7-2 and TRBJ2-7, the complete variable domain is GAGVSQSPSNKVTEKGKDVELRCDPISGHTALYWYRQSLGQGLEFLIYFQGNSAPDKSGLPSDRFSAERTGGSVSTLTIQRTQQEDSAVYLCASKPGGYEQYFGPGTRLTVT.

The V and J genes are TRBV6-5 and TRBJ2-7; 8 nucleotides align to TRBD1. With V trimmed by 0 bases and J by 2 bases, 9 bases remained unmatched. The CDR3 totals 17 residues. CDR1 and CDR2 from the germline V gene are MNHEY and SVGAGI. CDR3 protein: CASSYSPSGQGPYEQYF. In DNA form, the CDR3 reads TGTGCCAGCAGTTACTCCCCCTCCGGACAGGGCCCCTACGAGCAGTACTTC.

The V call is TRBV6-2 or TRBV6-3, the J call TRBJ1-3; the D gene is possibly TRBD1 (6 bases). V lost 6 bases and J 3 bases, leaving 9 bases between the germline ends. The CDR3 loop spans 13 amino acids. Germline V gene data show CDR1 as MNHEY and CDR2 as SVGEGT. CDR3 residues: CASSRGLGNTIYF. CDR3 coding DNA: TGTGCCAGCAGCCGGGGGCTTGGAAACACCATATATTTT.